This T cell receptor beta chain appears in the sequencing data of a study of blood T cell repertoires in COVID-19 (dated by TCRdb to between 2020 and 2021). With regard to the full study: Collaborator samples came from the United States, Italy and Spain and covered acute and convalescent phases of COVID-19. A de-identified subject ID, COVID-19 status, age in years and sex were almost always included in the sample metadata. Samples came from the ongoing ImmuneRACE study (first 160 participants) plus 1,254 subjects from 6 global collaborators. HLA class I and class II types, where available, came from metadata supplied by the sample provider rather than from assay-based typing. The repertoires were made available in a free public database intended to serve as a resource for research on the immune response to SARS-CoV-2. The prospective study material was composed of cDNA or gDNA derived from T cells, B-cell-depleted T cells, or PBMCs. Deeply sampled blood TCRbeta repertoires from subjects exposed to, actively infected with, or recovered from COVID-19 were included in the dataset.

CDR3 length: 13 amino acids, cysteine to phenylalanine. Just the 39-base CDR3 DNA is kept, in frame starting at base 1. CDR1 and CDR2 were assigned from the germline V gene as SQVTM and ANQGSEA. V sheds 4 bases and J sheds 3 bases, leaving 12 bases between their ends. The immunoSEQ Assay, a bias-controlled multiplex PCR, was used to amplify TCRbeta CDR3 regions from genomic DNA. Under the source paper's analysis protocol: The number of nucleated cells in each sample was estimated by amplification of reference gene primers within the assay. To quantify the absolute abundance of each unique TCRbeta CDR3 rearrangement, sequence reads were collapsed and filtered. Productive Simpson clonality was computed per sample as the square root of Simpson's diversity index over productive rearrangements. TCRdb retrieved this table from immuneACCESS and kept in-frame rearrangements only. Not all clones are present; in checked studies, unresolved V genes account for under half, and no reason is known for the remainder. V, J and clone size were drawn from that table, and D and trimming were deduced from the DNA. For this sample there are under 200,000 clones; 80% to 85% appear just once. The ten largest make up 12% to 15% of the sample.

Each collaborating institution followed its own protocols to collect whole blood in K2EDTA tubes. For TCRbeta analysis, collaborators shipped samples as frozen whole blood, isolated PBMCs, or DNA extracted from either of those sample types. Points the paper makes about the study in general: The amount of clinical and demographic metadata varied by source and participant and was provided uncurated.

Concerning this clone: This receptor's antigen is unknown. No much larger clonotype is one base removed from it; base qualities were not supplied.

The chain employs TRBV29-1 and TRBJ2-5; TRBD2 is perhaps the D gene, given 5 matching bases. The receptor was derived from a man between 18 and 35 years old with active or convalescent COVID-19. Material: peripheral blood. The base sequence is TGCAGCGTTGGAGCGGCCAAAAAAGAGACCCAGTACTTC. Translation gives CSVGAAKKETQYF.